This T cell receptor (beta chain) was found in a study of T-cell reconstitution after alpha-beta-depleted transplantation in children. Unique molecular identifiers were incorporated into the prepared TCRbeta library. TCRdb reanalysed the PCR reads using MiXCR and keeps one entry per CDR3 protein. The sample gives 360,000 or so distinct CDR3 sequences, about a fifth of which show up once; 3.5% to 4% is in the top ten. CDR3 length: 16 amino acids. The ends lost 0 bases at V and 8 bases at J; junction bases unmatched: 10. The germline V gene has CDR1 SEHNR and CDR2 FQNEAQ (reference sequence). V is TRBV7-9 and J is TRBJ2-1; 7 bases are shared with TRBD2. The TCR comes from a human donor who donated a stem cell graft to a child with acute myeloid leukemia. The sample here was PBMCs from the stem cell graft donor, taken from the stem cell graft. The CDR3 DNA is TGTGCCAGCAGCTTAGCGCGTGCGGGAGTGACTGATGAGCAGTTCTTC. As protein: CASSLARAGVTDEQFF.